This T cell receptor beta chain derives from a study of prognosis after radiotherapy for stage I lung cancer. The genomic DNA TCR beta CDR3 region underwent two rounds of multiplex PCR. First-round PCR amplification was performed with primers specific to each TRBV and TRBJ gene. TCRdb reanalysed the multiplex PCR reads using MiXCR and keeps one entry per CDR3 protein. Of fewer than 15,000 distinct CDR3 sequences in the sample, about 51% were seen once. This clonotype was seen at least ten times. Germline V lookup: CDR1 SGDLS, CDR2 YYNGEE. This CDR3 comprises 17 residues. The V and J ends lost 4 bases and 0 bases, in that order; junction bases with no gene match: 10. Collection of peripheral blood, in a volume of six milliliters, was performed at each of two time points.

The rearrangement links TRBV9 to TRBJ1-3; 7 bases align to TRBD1. Sequenced here: PBMCs, sampled before or after stereotactic body radiation therapy (not recorded which). This clonotype was sampled from a donor at least 50 years old with non-small cell lung cancer. The chain's CDR3 is CASSLSLTGNSGNTIYF. Here the CDR3 DNA reads TGTGCCAGCAGCTTAAGCCTGACAGGGAACTCTGGAAACACCATATATTTT.